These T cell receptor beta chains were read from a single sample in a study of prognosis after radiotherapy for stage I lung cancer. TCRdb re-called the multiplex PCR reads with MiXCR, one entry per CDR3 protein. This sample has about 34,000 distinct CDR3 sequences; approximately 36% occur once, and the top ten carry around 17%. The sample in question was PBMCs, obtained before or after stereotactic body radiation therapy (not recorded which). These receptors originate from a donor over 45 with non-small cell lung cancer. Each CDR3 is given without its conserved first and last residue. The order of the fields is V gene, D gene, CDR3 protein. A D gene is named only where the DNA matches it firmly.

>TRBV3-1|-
ASSQEAVANTGEQF
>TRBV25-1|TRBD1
ASSEGTGGPWYYGYT
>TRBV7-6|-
ASSLDGGRYEQY
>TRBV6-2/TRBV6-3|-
ASRSTVGWNYGYT
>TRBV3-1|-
ASSTPNAGKHSPPH
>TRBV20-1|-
SATRTTGSNQPQH
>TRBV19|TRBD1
ASSMGIARTGGRGYT
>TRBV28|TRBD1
AITYRDRAVGELF
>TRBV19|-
ASSASRGSIPGELF
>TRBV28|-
ASSFQNYEQY
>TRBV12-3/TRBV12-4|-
ASSLIGGYT
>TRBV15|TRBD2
ATSREIQGLAFLKETQY
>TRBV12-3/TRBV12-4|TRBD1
ASRSRTGPYGYT
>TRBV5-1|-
ASSLELKNSGNTIY
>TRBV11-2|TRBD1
ASSIDRGNSPLH
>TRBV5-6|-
ASSLMAVYGYT
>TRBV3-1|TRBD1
ASSPEAGGPVQHTDTQY
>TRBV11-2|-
ASSLFNTGELF
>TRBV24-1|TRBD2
ATSDAGEISTDTQY
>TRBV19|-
ASRQSGETQY
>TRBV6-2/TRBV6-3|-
ASSYIHIASGETQY
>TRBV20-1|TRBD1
SAHLLQGPGETQY
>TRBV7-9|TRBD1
ASSPGQFSGNTIY
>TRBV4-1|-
ASSHPVTGSAEAF
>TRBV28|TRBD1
ASSLRTGHSGNTIY
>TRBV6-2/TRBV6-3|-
ATRYNWSGEQY
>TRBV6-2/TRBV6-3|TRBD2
ASSGTSETAGANVLT
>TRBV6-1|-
ASSRDHSYEQY
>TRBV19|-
ASSFTADTNTGELF
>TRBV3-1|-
ASSQHAGMGVRYT
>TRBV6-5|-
ASSYSNVLGSDSPLH
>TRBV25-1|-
ASSETGSGNIQY
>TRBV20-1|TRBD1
SALWDRGPYEQY
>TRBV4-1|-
ASSQGQRAGELF
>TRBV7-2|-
ASSSRADGAEAF
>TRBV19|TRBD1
ASSIERQGARQPQH
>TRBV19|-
ASSPYEGTGANVLT
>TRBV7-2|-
ASSFSAYEQY
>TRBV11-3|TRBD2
ASSPGGGGANEQF
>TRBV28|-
ASSIGGSGANVLT
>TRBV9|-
ASSVSTQNTEAF
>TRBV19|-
ASTNPRGRETQY
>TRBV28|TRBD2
SSTFGLAEPSSTDTQY
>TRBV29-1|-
SVEIDGRPQH
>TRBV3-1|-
ASSQNRPYEQY
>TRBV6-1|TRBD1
ASSKPGQGLTEAF
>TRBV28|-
ATQGPYGYT
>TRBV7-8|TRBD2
ASSLERGGGDTQY
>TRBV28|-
ASSVGTPTETQY
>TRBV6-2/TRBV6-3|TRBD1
ASLRTGSYDQY
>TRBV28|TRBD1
ASILRDRGYGYT
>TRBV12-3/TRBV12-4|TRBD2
ASSFRYLGLAGGLTGELF
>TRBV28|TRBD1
ASSRAGTVYEQY
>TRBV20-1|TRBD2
SATSGLAGQETQY
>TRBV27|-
ASSRDSTQETQY